This TCR beta chain comes out of a study of T cell responses to AZD1222 COVID-19 vaccine. Whole-study findings and limits: Possibly, clonal diversity was underestimated; donors were largely white British and included more females.

The table lists this clone with a few counts. The antigen remains unidentified. This table comes from immunoSEQ multiplex PCR, and its TCRdb copy is limited to in-frame clones, with some not included. The repertoire has 100,000 to 150,000 clones, more than 75% of them found once; the top ten carry 1.2%. Germline V gives CDR1 SGHVS, CDR2 FQNEAQ. The CDR3 runs to 15 residues. The V end lost 4 bases, the J end lost 3 bases, and 15 bases lay between the germline ends. This chain connects TRBV7-8 to TRBJ1-2; TRBD1 is a possible D gene (5 bases). This sample comprised peripheral blood, obtained on day 0 of AZD1222 vaccination. This clonotype was obtained from an adult in good health. As DNA, the CDR3 is TGTGCCAGCAGCTCCACGCCGACGACAGACTATGGCTACACCTTC. Translated: CASSSTPTTDYGYTF.